This T cell receptor beta chain was documented in a study of early T cells in non-severe SARS-CoV-2 infection. Across the study: Sequencing input comprised bulk RNA from unsorted whole blood; chain pairing was not available. Study-level results: Missing private and CD4 specificities, VDJdb matching favored anti-spike CD8 responses.

Individual cDNA molecules each received unique molecular identifiers attached to them. From the 5' RACE reads, TCRdb called clonotypes with MiXCR, one entry per CDR3 protein. This table holds tens of thousands of distinct CDR3 sequences, around 9.3% found once. This clonotype was picked up many times. Antigen: not known. The TCR comes from an adult who was a healthcare worker with PCR-confirmed SARS-CoV-2 infection or an uninfected control (not recorded which). The starting material was whole blood, obtained at baseline.

CDR3 DNA: TGTGCCAGCAGCGCTACTAGCTTAAAGTACTTC. Amino acids: CASSATSLKYF. The gene calls are TRBV11-2 and TRBJ2-5; maybe TRBD2 (6 bases). Between the trimmed V and J ends, which lost 5 bases and 12 bases, there was a span of 13 bases. The CDR3 has 11 residues. Germline CDR1 is SGHAT and CDR2 is FQNNGV.